The clone carrying this T cell receptor beta chain was detected only once. Its antigen is not known. The sample is drawn from a study of shared clonotypes between healthy human individuals. Looking at the study overall: Researchers assigned three CD4 naive, three CD4 memory, two CD8 naive and one CD8 memory plate to each donor.

The germline V gene encodes CDR1 SGHRS and CDR2 YFSETQ. Trimming at V came to 1 base and at J to 3 bases, leaving 4 bases not matched to a gene. This CDR3 region has 16 residues. Over several immunoSEQ plates, each subset's genomic DNA was distributed in even portions. TCRdb keeps only in-frame clones here, not all; method: immunoSEQ multiplex PCR. The table shows more than 2,000,000 clones, with 80% to 95% occurring only once. Study results and caveats: For naive CD4 cells, roughly 5.5% of clonotypes were shared across a few donors. The authors expected sequencing depth to affect clonotype sharing among donors.

The sequence derives from a man aged 18 to 35 in good health. Some clones in this sample may be carry-over from other donors' samples. Sequencing used naive CD4+ T cells from PBMCs. Specified subset: CD45RA+ positively selected. The chain couples TRBV5-1 to TRBJ2-1; 10 nucleotides line up with TRBD2. This CDR3 is CASSLTPSGGYNEQFF. In DNA form, the CDR3 reads TGCGCCAGCAGCTTGACCCCTAGCGGGGGCTACAATGAGCAGTTCTTC.